The next 7 T cell receptor beta chains were all read from a single sample in a study of cytomegalovirus exposure and HLA in healthy donors. TCRdb's table, derived via immunoSEQ multiplex PCR, lists solely in-frame clones and lacks some. Of about 120,000 clones listed, 95% to 97% are singletons. The sample comprised PBMCs. The receptors were gathered from a man in his late teens or twenties in good health and CMV-seronegative.

The J gene is TRBJ2-1, the V gene TRBV9; TRBD1 matches 12 bases. The length of the CDR3 is 17 residues. Germline CDR1 and CDR2: SGDLS and YYNGEE. J gave up 5 bases and V 6 bases, and 12 bases lay outside the gene matches. DNA for the CDR3: TGTGCCAGCAACAAAGATCCGGGACAGGGGGCTAACAATGAGCAGTTCTTC. Protein: CASNKDPGQGANNEQFF.

V and J are TRBV7-9 and TRBJ2-7, with 8 bases identical to TRBD2. Germline CDR1 SEHNR, CDR2 FQNEAQ (reference sequence). The CDR3 length is 12 residues. V lost 3 bases and J lost 6; bases outside the gene matches: 1. Here the CDR3 DNA reads TGTGCCAGCAGCTTCAGCGGGGGCGAGCAGTACTTC. This sequence encodes CASSFSGGEQYF.

V is TRBV29-1 and J is TRBJ1-2; D gene unclear. The germline CDR1 and CDR2 sequences are SQVTM and ANQGSEA. This CDR3 has 13 residues. The V end was cut by 5 bases, the J end by 8 bases, with 18 bases between. CDR3 sequence: CSVPRPGTGGYTF. The CDR3 DNA is TGCAGCGTTCCCCGCCCGGGAACGGGAGGCTACACCTTC.

V gene TRBV7-7 combines with J gene TRBJ2-1; D uncertain. V gave up 5 bases and J gave up 5 bases, with 16 bases separating them. Per germline, CDR1 SSHAT and CDR2 FNYEAQ (reference sequence). CDR3 length: 15 amino acids. The CDR3 protein is CASSQGSRLNNEQFF. CDR3 bases: TGTGCCAGCAGCCAAGGCTCGCGGCTTAACAATGAGCAGTTCTTC.

The V and J genes are TRBV5-1 and TRBJ2-2, with D perhaps TRBD2 (7 bases). Germline V gene sequence: CDR1 SGHRS, CDR2 YFSETQ. The CDR3 runs to 17 residues. Trimming stripped 6 bases from V and 4 bases from J, with 22 bases between. The DNA for the CDR3 is TGCGCCAGCATCCCGTCGGGGGGACATTGGGGCACCGGGGAGCTGTTTTTT. This encodes CASIPSGGHWGTGELFF.

The gene calls are TRBV28 and TRBJ2-1, with a weak D call TRBD2 (6 bases). The germline V gene encodes CDR1 MDHEN and CDR2 SYDVKM. The germline V and J ends were trimmed by 6 bases and 3 bases, with 15 bases remaining between them. The CDR3 sequence is 15 residues long. The CDR3 coding sequence is TGTGCCAGCAGCCCCGGGACTGGCCTCTACAATGAGCAGTTCTTC. This sequence encodes CASSPGTGLYNEQFF.

The CDR3 nucleotides read TGTGCCTGGAGGGCGCGGGGGCCCGACACTGAAGCTTTCTTT. Protein sequence: CAWRARGPDTEAFF. The J gene is TRBJ1-1, the V gene TRBV30; maybe TRBD1 (6 bases). V shed 3 bases and J shed 3 bases, with 14 bases lying between them. The CDR3 extends over 14 amino acids. Germline V gene sequence: CDR1 GTSNPN, CDR2 SVGIG (reference sequence).